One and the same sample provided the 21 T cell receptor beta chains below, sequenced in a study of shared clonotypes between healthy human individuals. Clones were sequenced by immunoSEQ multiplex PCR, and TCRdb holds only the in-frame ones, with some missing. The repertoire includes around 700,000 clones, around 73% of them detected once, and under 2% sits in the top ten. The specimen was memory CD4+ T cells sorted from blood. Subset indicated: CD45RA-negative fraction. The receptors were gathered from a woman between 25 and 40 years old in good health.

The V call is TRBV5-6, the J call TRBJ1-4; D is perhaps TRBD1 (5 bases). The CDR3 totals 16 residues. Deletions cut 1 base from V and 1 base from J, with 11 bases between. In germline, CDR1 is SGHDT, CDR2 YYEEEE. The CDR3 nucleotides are TGTGCCAGCAGCTTGCGACAGCTCGGAACTAATGAAAAACTGTTTTTT. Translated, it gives CASSLRQLGTNEKLFF.

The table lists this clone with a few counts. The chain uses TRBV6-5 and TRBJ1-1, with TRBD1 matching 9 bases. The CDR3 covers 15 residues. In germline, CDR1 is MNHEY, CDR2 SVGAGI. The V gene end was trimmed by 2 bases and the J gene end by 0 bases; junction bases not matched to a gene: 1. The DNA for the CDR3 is TGTGCCAGCAGTTACGGACAGGGGATGAACACTGAAGCTTTCTTT. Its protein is CASSYGQGMNTEAFF.

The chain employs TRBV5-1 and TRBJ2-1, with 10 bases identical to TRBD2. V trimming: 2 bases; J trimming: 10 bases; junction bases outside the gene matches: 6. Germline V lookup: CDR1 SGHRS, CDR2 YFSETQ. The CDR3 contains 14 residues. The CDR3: CASSFTSGNDEQFF. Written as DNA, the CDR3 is TGCGCCAGCAGCTTTACTAGCGGGAACGACGAGCAGTTCTTC.

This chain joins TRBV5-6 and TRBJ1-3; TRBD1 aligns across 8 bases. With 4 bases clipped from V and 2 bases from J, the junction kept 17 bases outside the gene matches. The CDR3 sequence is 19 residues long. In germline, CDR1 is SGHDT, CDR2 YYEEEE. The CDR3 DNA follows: TGTGCCAGCAGCCTGAGTGTTGTCACTCGGACAGGGACTGGAAACACCATATATTTT. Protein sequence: CASSLSVVTRTGTGNTIYF.

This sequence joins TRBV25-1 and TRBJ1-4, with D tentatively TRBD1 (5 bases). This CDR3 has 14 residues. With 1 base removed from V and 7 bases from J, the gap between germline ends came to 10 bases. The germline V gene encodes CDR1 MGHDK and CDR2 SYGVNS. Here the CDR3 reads CASSESQGSEKLFF. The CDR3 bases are TGTGCCAGCAGTGAATCCCAGGGCAGTGAAAAACTGTTTTTT. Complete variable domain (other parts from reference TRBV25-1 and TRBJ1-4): EADIYQTPRYLVIGTGKKITLECSQTMGHDKMYWYQQDPGMELHLIHYSYGVNSTEKGDLSSESTVSRIRTEHFPLTLESARPSHTSQYLCASSESQGSEKLFFGSGTQLSVL.

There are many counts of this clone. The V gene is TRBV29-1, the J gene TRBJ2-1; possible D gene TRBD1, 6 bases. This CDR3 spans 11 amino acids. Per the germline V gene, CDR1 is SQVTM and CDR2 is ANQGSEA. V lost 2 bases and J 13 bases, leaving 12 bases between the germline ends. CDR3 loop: CSVEQGIKQFF. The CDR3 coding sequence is TGCAGCGTTGAACAGGGGATAAAACAGTTCTTC.

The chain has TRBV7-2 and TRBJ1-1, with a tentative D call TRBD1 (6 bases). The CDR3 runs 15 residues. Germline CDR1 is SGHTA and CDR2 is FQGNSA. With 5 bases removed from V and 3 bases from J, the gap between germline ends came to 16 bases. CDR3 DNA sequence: TGTGCCAGCAGCCCCAAACAGGGAGGGTACACTGAAGCTTTCTTT. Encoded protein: CASSPKQGGYTEAFF.

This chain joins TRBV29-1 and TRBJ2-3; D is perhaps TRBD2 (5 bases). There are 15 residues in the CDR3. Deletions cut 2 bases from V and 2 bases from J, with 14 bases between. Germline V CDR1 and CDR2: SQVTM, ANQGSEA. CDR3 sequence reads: CSVERGPLYTDTQYF. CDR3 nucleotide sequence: TGCAGCGTTGAAAGAGGGCCGCTTTACACAGATACGCAGTATTTT.

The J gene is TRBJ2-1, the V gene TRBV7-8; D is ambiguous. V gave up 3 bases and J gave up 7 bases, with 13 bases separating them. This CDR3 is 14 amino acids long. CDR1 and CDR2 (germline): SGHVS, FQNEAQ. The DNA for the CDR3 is TGTGCCAGCAGCTTCCTAGGGATGCGTAATGAGCAGTTCTTC. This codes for CASSFLGMRNEQFF.

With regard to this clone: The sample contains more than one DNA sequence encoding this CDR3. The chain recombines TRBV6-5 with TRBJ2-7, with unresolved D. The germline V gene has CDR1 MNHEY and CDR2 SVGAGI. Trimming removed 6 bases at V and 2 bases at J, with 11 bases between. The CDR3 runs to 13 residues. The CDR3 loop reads CASRGVFPYEQYF. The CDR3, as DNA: TGTGCCAGCAGGGGTGTCTTCCCCTACGAGCAGTACTTC.

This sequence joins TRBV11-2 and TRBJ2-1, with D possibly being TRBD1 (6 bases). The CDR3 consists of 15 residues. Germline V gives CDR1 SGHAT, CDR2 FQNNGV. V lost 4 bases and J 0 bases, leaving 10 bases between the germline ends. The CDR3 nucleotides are TGTGCCAGCAGCTCCACAGGGAGCTCCTACAATGAGCAGTTCTTC. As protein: CASSSTGSSYNEQFF.

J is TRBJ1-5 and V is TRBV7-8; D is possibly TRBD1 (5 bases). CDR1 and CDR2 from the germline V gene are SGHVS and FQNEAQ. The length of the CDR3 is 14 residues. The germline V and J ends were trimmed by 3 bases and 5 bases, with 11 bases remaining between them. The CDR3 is CASSFSRGDQPQHF. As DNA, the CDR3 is TGTGCCAGCAGCTTTTCGAGGGGAGATCAGCCCCAGCATTTT.

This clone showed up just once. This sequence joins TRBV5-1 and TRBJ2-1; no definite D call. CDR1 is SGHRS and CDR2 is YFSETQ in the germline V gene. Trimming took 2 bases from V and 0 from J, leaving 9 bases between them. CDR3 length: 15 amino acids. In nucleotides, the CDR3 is TGCGCCAGCAGCTTAGACCGCAACTCCTACAATGAGCAGTTCTTC. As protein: CASSLDRNSYNEQFF.

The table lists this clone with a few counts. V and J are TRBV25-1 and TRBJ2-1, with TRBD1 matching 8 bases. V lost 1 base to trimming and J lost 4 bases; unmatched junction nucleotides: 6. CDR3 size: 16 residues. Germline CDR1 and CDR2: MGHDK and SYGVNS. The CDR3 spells CASSEWVRGRYNEQFF. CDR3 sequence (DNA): TGTGCCAGCAGTGAATGGGTCAGGGGGCGATACAATGAGCAGTTCTTC. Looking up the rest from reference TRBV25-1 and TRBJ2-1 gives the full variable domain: EADIYQTPRYLVIGTGKKITLECSQTMGHDKMYWYQQDPGMELHLIHYSYGVNSTEKGDLSSESTVSRIRTEHFPLTLESARPSHTSQYLCASSEWVRGRYNEQFFGPGTRLTVL.

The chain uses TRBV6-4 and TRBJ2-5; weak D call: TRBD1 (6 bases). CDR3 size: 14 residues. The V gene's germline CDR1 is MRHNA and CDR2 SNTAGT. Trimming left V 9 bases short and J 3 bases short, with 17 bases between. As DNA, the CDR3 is TGTGCCAGACCAGGGGTGCTCTGTAAAGAGACCCAGTACTTC. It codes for CARPGVLCKETQYF.

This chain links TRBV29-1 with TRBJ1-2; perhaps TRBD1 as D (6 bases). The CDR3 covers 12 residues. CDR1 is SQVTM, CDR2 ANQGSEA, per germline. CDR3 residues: CRGGDISYGYTF. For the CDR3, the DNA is TGCCGGGGAGGGGACATATCTTATGGCTACACCTTC.

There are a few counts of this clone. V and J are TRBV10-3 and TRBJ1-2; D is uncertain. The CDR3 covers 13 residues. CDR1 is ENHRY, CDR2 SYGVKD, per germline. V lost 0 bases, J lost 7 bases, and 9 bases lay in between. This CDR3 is CAISESLGGGYTF. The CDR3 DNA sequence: TGTGCCATCAGTGAGTCGTTGGGAGGTGGCTACACCTTC.

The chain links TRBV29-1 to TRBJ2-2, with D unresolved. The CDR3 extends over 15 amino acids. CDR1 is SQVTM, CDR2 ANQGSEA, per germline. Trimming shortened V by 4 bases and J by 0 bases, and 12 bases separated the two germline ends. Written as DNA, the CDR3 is TGCAGCGTTGTAGGCCAGCCGACGAACACCGGGGAGCTGTTTTTT. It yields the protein CSVVGQPTNTGELFF.

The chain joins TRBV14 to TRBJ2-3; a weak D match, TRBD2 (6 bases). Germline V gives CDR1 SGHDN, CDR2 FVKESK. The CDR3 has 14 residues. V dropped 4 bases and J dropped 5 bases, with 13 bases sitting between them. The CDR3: CASSLLSGRDTQYF. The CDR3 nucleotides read TGTGCCAGCAGCCTACTTAGCGGAAGAGATACGCAGTATTTT.

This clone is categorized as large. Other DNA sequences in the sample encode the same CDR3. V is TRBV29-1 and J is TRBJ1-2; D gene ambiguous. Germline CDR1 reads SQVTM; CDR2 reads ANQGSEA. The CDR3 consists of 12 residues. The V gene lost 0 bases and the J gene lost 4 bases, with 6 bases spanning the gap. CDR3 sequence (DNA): TGCAGCGTTGAAGACAGGCCCTATGGCTACACCTTC. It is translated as CSVEDRPYGYTF.

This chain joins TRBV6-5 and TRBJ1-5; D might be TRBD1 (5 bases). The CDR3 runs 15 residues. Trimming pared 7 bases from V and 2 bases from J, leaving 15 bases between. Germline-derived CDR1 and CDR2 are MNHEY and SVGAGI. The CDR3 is CASTPSGQGNQPQHF. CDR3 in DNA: TGTGCCAGCACTCCCTCGGGGCAGGGCAATCAGCCCCAGCATTTT.